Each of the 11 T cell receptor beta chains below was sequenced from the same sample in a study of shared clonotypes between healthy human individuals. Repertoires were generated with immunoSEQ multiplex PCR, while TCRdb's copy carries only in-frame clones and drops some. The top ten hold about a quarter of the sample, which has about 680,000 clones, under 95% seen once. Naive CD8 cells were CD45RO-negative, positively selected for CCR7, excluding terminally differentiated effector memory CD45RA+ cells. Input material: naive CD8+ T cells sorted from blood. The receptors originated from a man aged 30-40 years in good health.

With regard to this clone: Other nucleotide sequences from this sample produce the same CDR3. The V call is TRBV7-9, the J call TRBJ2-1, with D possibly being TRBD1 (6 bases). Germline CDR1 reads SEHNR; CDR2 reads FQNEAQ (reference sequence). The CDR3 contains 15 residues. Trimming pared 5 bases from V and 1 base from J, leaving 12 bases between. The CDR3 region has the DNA TGTGCCAGCAGCCCCTCCAGGGGTTCCTACAATGAGCAGTTCTTC. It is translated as CASSPSRGSYNEQFF.

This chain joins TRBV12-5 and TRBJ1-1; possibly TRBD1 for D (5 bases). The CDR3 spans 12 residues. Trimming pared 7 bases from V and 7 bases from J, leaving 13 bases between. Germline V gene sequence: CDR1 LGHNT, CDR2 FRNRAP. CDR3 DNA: TGTGCTAGTGCCTGGGGCCCCCGTGAAGCTTTCTTT. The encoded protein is CASAWGPREAFF. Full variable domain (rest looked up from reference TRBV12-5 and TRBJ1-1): DARVTQTPRHKVTEMGQEVTMRCQPILGHNTVFWYRQTMMQGLELLAYFRNRAPLDDSGMPKDRFSAEMPDATLATLKIQPSEPRDSAVYFCASAWGPREAFFGQGTRLTVV.

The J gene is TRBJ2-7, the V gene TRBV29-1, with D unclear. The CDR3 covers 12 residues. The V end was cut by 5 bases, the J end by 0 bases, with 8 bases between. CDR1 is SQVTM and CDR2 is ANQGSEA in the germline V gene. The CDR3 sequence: CSVSANSYEQYF. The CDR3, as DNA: TGCAGCGTTAGCGCAAACTCCTACGAGCAGTACTTC.

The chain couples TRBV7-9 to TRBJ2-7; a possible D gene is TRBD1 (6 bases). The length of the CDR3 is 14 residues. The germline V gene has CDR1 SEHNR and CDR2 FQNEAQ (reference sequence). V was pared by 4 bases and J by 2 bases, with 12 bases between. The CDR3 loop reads CASSSQGYPYEQYF. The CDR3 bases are TGTGCCAGCAGCTCTCAGGGGTACCCCTACGAGCAGTACTTC.

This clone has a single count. The CDR3 region is CATSTRTDPYEQYF. In DNA form, the CDR3 reads TGTGCCACCAGCACCCGGACGGATCCCTACGAGCAGTACTTC. The V and J genes are TRBV15 and TRBJ2-7, with unresolved D. This CDR3 is 14 amino acids long. The germline gives CDR1 LNHNV, CDR2 YYDKDF (reference sequence). V lost 4 bases to trimming and J lost 2 bases, with 12 bases between them.

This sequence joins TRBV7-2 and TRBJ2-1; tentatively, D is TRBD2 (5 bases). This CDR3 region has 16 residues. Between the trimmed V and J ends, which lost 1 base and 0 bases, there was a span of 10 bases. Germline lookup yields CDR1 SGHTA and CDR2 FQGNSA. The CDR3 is CASSLEASSSYNEQFF. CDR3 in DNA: TGTGCCAGCAGCTTAGAGGCTAGCAGCTCCTACAATGAGCAGTTCTTC.

The CDR3 DNA follows: TGTGCCAGCAGGAGCGGCGTACAGGGTCCTTATGAAAAACTGTTTTTT. It encodes CASRSGVQGPYEKLFF. V and J are TRBV28 and TRBJ1-4; D is possibly TRBD1 (6 bases). The length of the CDR3 is 16 residues. V was trimmed by 6 bases and J by 6 bases, leaving 20 bases between them. CDR1 and CDR2 (germline): MDHEN, SYDVKM.

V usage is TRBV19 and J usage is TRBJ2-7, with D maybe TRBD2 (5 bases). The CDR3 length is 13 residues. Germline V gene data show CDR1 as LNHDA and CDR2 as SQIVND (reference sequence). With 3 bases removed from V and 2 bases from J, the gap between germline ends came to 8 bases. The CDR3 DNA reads TGTGCCAGTAGTATGGCAGCGGCCTACGAGCAGTACTTC. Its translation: CASSMAAAYEQYF. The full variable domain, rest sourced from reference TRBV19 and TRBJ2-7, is DGGITQSPKYLFRKEGQNVTLSCEQNLNHDAMYWYRQDPGQGLRLIYYSQIVNDFQKGDIAEGYSVSREKKESFPLTVTSAQKNPTAFYLCASSMAAAYEQYFGPGTRLTVT.

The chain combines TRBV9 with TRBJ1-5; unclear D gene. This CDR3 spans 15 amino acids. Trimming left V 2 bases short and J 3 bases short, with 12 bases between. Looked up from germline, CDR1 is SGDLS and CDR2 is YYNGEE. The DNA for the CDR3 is TGTGCCAGCAGCGTTGAGGGATTTGTCAATCAGCCCCAGCATTTT. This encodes CASSVEGFVNQPQHF.

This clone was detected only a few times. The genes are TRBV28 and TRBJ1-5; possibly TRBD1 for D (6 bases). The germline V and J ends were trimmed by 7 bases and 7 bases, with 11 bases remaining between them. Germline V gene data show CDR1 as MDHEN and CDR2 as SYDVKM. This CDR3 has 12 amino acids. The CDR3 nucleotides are TGTGCCAGCACAGACAGGCGGCAGCCCCAGCATTTT. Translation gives CASTDRRQPQHF.

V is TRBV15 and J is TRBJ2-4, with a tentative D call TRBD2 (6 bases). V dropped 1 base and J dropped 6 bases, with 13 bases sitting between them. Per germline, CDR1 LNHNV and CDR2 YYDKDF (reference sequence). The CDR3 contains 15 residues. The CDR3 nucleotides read TGTGCCACCAGCAGAGGCAGGTACGGGGGAAACATTCAGTACTTC. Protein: CATSRGRYGGNIQYF.